These 18 T cell receptor beta chains were sequenced from one sample in a study of blood T cell dynamics during melanoma immunotherapy. Time point denoted: pre-treatment baseline. Only in-frame clones appear in the TCRdb table, and some are missing; sequencing was by immunoSEQ multiplex PCR. Of approximately 15,000 clones in the sample, 85% to 90% were seen once. The specimen comprised blood, sampled from a patient treated with checkpoint blockade. The source of these receptors is a human donor with melanoma.

J is TRBJ2-7 and V is TRBV6-1, with D unclear. There are 11 residues in the CDR3. The V end lost 8 bases, the J end lost 4 bases, and 9 bases lay between the germline ends. In germline, CDR1 is MNHNS, CDR2 SASEGT. The CDR3 coding sequence is TGTGCCAGCGCGGTGAGATACGAGCAGTACTTC. Amino acid sequence: CASAVRYEQYF.

This clone was detected only once. The rearrangement links TRBV29-1 to TRBJ1-1; 7 bases agree with TRBD1. Per germline, CDR1 SQVTM and CDR2 ANQGSEA. The CDR3 contains 12 residues. The junction had 9 bases not matched to a gene; V was cut back by 6 bases and J by 8 bases. The DNA for the CDR3 is TGCAGCGTCCACCGGGACAGCGGAGAAGCTTTCTTT. The encoded protein is CSVHRDSGEAFF.

The rearrangement joins TRBV2 to TRBJ1-1, with 9 bases aligning to TRBD1. The germline V gene encodes CDR1 SNHLY and CDR2 FYNNEI. This CDR3 is built from 13 residues. J was trimmed by 3 bases and V by 10 bases; bases with no gene match: 6. The CDR3 DNA is TGTGCCAACCGGGACAGGGTTTACACTGAAGCTTTCTTT. This encodes CANRDRVYTEAFF.

The rearrangement joins TRBV13 to TRBJ2-5, with 11 bases fitting TRBD2. The CDR3 spans 16 residues. Germline V CDR1 and CDR2: PRHDT, FYEKMQ (reference sequence). With 6 bases clipped from V and 2 bases from J, the junction kept 8 bases outside the gene matches. CDR3 protein: CASRFRLAGGQETQYF. The CDR3 coding sequence is TGTGCCAGCAGATTTCGGCTAGCGGGAGGTCAAGAGACCCAGTACTTC.

The chain recombines TRBV5-6 with TRBJ1-4; TRBD1 matches 8 bases. With V trimmed by 1 base and J by 5 bases, 4 bases remained unmatched. Per the germline V gene, CDR1 is SGHDT and CDR2 is YYEEEE. The CDR3 totals 15 residues. The CDR3 loop reads CASSLRGQGNEKLFF. As DNA, the CDR3 is TGTGCCAGCAGCTTGCGAGGACAGGGAAATGAAAAACTGTTTTTT.

CDR3 residues: CASSPRGGNYEQYF. Here the CDR3 DNA reads TGTGCCAGCAGTCCCCGGGGAGGGAATTACGAGCAGTACTTC. This chain uses TRBV27 with TRBJ2-7, with 7 bases identical to TRBD2. J lost 4 bases, V lost 5 bases, and 8 bases had no gene match. The CDR3 totals 14 residues. From germline, CDR1 is MNHEY and CDR2 SMNVEV (reference sequence).

This clone was seen only once. The gene calls are TRBV11-2 and TRBJ2-5; TRBD1 matches 8 bases. Germline V gene lookup returns CDR1 SGHAT and CDR2 FQNNGV. This CDR3 comprises 15 residues. Trimming at V came to 5 bases and at J to 5 bases, leaving 10 bases not matched to a gene. CDR3 sequence (DNA): TGTGCCAGCAGCGTTCCCACAGGGGGGTTGGAGACCCAGTACTTC. Translation gives CASSVPTGGLETQYF.

This chain uses TRBV7-9 with TRBJ1-3; D is unresolved. The V gene's germline CDR1 is SEHNR and CDR2 FQNEAQ (reference sequence). The CDR3 spans 16 residues. V was pared by 5 bases and J by 0 bases, with 14 bases between. The CDR3 nucleotides are TGTGCCAGCAGCCCCCCGGCTATTTCCTCTGGAAACACCATATATTTT. This codes for CASSPPAISSGNTIYF.

J is TRBJ2-7 and V is TRBV2, with D perhaps matching TRBD2 (7 bases). With 6 bases removed from V and 7 bases from J, the gap between germline ends came to 22 bases. Germline CDR1 SNHLY, CDR2 FYNNEI. The CDR3 extends over 15 amino acids. CDR3 sequence: CASRTVRGRGGEQYF. CDR3 nucleotides: TGTGCCAGCAGGACCGTTCGTGGCAGGGGAGGGGAGCAGTACTTC.

The genes are TRBV5-6 and TRBJ2-5, with D perhaps matching TRBD2 (6 bases). This CDR3 has 13 amino acids. The V end lost 0 bases, the J end lost 4 bases, and 7 bases lay between the germline ends. CDR1 is SGHDT, CDR2 YYEEEE, per germline. The CDR3 nucleotides read TGTGCCAGCAGCTTGGTGGAGGGAGAGACCCAGTACTTC. This encodes CASSLVEGETQYF.

The chain carries TRBV13 and TRBJ2-5; D unclear. This CDR3 comprises 10 residues. Germline lookup yields CDR1 PRHDT and CDR2 FYEKMQ (reference sequence). Trimming shortened V by 2 bases and J by 10 bases, and 5 bases separated the two germline ends. CDR3 loop: CASSLISQYF. In nucleotides, the CDR3 is TGTGCCAGCAGCTTAATAAGCCAGTACTTC.

The chain recombines TRBV7-8 with TRBJ2-1, with 10 bases that match TRBD1. V gave up 2 bases and J gave up 9 bases; unmatched junction bases: 7. The CDR3 length is 15 residues. Germline CDR1 reads SGHVS; CDR2 reads FQNEAQ. The CDR3 DNA sequence: TGTGCCAGCAGCTTACAGACAGGGGGCACGGGTGAGCAGTTCTTC. This gives the protein CASSLQTGGTGEQFF.

CDR3 bases: TGTGCCAGCAGTATAGTAAACTACGAGCAGTACTTC. Its translation is CASSIVNYEQYF. The chain employs TRBV25-1 and TRBJ2-7; D unclear. Trimming stripped 5 bases from V and 3 bases from J, with 8 bases between. The germline CDR1 and CDR2 sequences are MGHDK and SYGVNS. The CDR3 covers 12 residues.

V gene TRBV7-2 combines with J gene TRBJ2-1; D call uncertain. The CDR3 contains 14 residues. Germline V CDR1 and CDR2: SGHTA, FQGNSA. The germline V and J ends were trimmed by 1 base and 7 bases, with 11 bases remaining between them. The CDR3 nucleotides are TGTGCCAGCAGCTTAGACGGCCTGACTAATGAGCAGTTCTTC. Protein product: CASSLDGLTNEQFF.

The genes are TRBV9 and TRBJ2-5; D perhaps matches TRBD2 (6 bases). The DNA end lines up better with TRBJ2-7; the J call may be wrong. This CDR3 spans 15 amino acids. Germline V lookup: CDR1 SGDLS, CDR2 YYNGEE. The CDR3 DNA follows: TGTGCCAGCAGCGACGGGACTCTTGACCTCTACGAGCAGTACTTC. Its translation is CASSDGTLDLYEQYF.

The table lists this clone with a few counts. V is TRBV5-5 and J is TRBJ1-2; no clear D. Looked up from germline, CDR1 is SGHKS and CDR2 is YYEKEE (reference sequence). V lost 2 bases and J lost 0, with 8 bases in between. The CDR3 is made up of 14 amino acids. The CDR3 nucleotides read TGTGCCAGCAGCTTCCCAGGCTCTAACTATGGCTACACCTTC. Translating it yields CASSFPGSNYGYTF.

This clone has more than one count but fewer than ten. This chain joins TRBV27 and TRBJ2-1, with 9 bases matching TRBD1. CDR1 MNHEY and CDR2 SMNVEV come from the germline V gene (reference sequence). Trimming at V came to 8 bases and at J to 6 bases, leaving 11 bases not matched to a gene. This CDR3 region has 15 residues. The CDR3 protein is CASGTNRGRGNEQFF. CDR3 nucleotide sequence: TGTGCCAGCGGGACCAACAGGGGGCGCGGCAATGAGCAGTTCTTC.

The J gene is TRBJ1-5, the V gene TRBV2; the D is unclear. V was pared by 3 bases and J by 7 bases, with 7 bases between. The CDR3 is 12 amino acids. CDR1 and CDR2 from the germline V gene are SNHLY and FYNNEI. CDR3 in DNA: TGTGCCAGCAGTGACTTTGTACAGCCCCAGCATTTT. Its protein is CASSDFVQPQHF.